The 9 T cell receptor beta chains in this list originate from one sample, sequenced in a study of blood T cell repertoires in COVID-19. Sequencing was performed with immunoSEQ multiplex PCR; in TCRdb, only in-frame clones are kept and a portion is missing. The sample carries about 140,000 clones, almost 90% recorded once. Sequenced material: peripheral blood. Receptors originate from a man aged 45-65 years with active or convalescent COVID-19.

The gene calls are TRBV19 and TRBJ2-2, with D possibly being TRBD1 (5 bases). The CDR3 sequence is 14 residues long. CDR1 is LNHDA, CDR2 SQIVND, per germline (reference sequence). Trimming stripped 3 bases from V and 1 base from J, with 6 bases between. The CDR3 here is CASSMGRNTGELFF. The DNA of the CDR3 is TGTGCCAGTAGTATGGGGCGGAACACCGGGGAGCTGTTTTTT.

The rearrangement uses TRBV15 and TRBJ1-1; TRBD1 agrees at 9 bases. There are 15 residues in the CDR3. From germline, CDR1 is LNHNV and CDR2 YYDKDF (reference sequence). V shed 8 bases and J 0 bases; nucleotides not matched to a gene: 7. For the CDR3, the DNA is TGTGCCACCGGGACAGGGCAACAGATGAACACTGAAGCTTTCTTT. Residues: CATGTGQQMNTEAFF.

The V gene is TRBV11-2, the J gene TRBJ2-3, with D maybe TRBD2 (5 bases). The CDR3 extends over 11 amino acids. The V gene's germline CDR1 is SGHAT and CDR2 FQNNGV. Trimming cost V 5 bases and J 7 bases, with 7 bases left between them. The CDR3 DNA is TGTGCCAGCAGCCCGGGATATACGCAGTATTTT. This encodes CASSPGYTQYF.

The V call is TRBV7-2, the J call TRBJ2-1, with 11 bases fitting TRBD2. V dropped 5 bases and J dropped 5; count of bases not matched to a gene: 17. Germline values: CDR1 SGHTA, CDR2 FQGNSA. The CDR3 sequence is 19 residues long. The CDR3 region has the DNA TGTGCCAGCAGCCCCCGGGGGGTAGCGGGAGGGCCTCTGGACAATGAGCAGTTCTTC. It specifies CASSPRGVAGGPLDNEQFF.

Here the CDR3 DNA reads TGCGCCAGCAGCCAGGACATGTATGGCTACACCTTC. Protein: CASSQDMYGYTF. V and J are TRBV4-3 and TRBJ1-2; D possibly corresponds to TRBD1 (5 bases). The length of the CDR3 is 12 residues. V lost 3 bases, J lost 5 bases, and 7 bases lay in between. Germline CDR1 and CDR2: LGHNA and YSLEER.

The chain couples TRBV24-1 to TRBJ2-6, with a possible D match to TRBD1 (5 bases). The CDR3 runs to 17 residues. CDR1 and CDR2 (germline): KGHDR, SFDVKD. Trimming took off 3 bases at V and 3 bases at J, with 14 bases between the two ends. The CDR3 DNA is TGTGCCACCAGTGATCCCAGGGTCCTCGGTGGGGCCAACGTCCTGACTTTC. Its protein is CATSDPRVLGGANVLTF.

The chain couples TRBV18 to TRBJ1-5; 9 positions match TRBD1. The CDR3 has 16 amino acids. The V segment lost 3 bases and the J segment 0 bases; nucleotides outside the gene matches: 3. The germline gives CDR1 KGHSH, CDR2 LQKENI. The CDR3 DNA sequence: TGTGCCAGCTCACCCGCACAGGGGGCTAGCAATCAGCCCCAGCATTTT. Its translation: CASSPAQGASNQPQHF.

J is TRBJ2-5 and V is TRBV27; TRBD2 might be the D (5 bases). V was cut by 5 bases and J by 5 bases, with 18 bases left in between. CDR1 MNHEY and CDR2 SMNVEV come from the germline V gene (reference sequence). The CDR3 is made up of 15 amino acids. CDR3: CASSVLGDPGETQYF. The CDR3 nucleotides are TGTGCCAGCAGTGTTCTGGGAGACCCTGGCGAGACCCAGTACTTC.

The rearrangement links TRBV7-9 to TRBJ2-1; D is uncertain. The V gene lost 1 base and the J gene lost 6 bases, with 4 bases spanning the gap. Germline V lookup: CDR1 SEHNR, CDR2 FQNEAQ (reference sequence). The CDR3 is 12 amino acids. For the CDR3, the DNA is TGTGCCAGCAGCTTAGATAGCAATGAGCAGTTCTTC. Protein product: CASSLDSNEQFF.